What follows are 28 T cell receptor beta chains derived from one specimen sequenced in a study of a mutant IDH1 vaccine in newly diagnosed glioma. Data came from immunoSEQ multiplex PCR; TCRdb stores just in-frame clones and leaves some out. The sample records roughly 130,000 clones, about 82% being singletons. Indicated time point: week 11, during vaccination. In the vaccine, a single dose held 300 ug of the mutant IDH1 20-mer peptide, along with topical imiquimod. For these TCRs, the target antigens are not known. The sample consisted of PBMCs, taken from a glioma patient whose treatment included an IDH1 peptide vaccine. The receptors were gathered from a man aged 40-50 years with glioma.

The chain combines TRBV11-2 with TRBJ2-5, with 11 bases lining up with TRBD2. The CDR3 covers 15 residues. The ends lost 3 bases at V and 8 bases at J; junction bases unmatched: 8. Germline values: CDR1 SGHAT, CDR2 FQNNGV. In DNA, the CDR3 is TGTGCCAGCAGCTTGAATCTCCTAGCGGGGGGAACCCAGTACTTC. Translation: CASSLNLLAGGTQYF. The variable domain in full, with the rest retrieved from reference TRBV11-2 and TRBJ2-5, is EAGVAQSPRYKIIEKRQSVAFWCNPISGHATLYWYQQILGQGPKLLIQFQNNGVVDDSQLPKDRFSAERLKGVDSTLKIQPAKLEDSAVYLCASSLNLLAGGTQYFGPGTRLLVL.

The chain joins TRBV5-6 to TRBJ2-7; 7 bases line up with TRBD2. Trimming at V came to 2 bases and at J to 6 bases, leaving 5 bases not matched to a gene. The germline V gene has CDR1 SGHDT and CDR2 YYEEEE. This CDR3 region has 13 residues. The CDR3 sequence: CASSLGEGGEQYF. For the CDR3, the DNA is TGTGCCAGCAGCTTAGGGGAGGGTGGCGAGCAGTACTTC.

The chain joins TRBV5-1 to TRBJ2-6, with 7 nucleotides matching TRBD1. The CDR3 contains 16 residues. Germline trimming cut 5 bases from V and 0 bases from J; bases unmatched to any gene: 5. Germline CDR1 SGHRS, CDR2 YFSETQ. CDR3 protein: CASRNQGDSGANVLTF. CDR3 bases: TGCGCCAGCAGAAACCAGGGGGACTCTGGGGCCAACGTCCTGACTTTC.

This clone was picked up a small number of times. The chain carries TRBV2 and TRBJ1-1; D is unresolved. Germline-derived CDR1 and CDR2 are SNHLY and FYNNEI. The CDR3 extends over 14 amino acids. Between the trimmed V and J ends, which lost 3 bases and 1 base, there was a span of 9 bases. The CDR3 nucleotides read TGTGCCAGCAGTGAGGGCAGAAAGAACACTGAAGCTTTCTTT. Its protein is CASSEGRKNTEAFF.

The rearrangement joins TRBV7-2 to TRBJ2-3; TRBD1 matches at 7 bases. The CDR3 loop spans 14 amino acids. Germline-derived CDR1 and CDR2 are SGHTA and FQGNSA. The J segment lost 2 bases and the V segment lost 4 bases, leaving 3 bases of the junction unmatched. Written as DNA, the CDR3 is TGTGCCAGCAGCTCCGGACAGGTCACAGATACGCAGTATTTT. This translates into CASSSGQVTDTQYF.

The gene calls are TRBV10-3 and TRBJ1-2; D is unclear. Trimming removed 3 bases from V and 11 bases from J, with 19 bases in between. The CDR3 loop spans 14 amino acids. Looked up from germline, CDR1 is ENHRY and CDR2 is SYGVKD. DNA for the CDR3: TGTGCCATCAGTGATCCCCCTTCAGTGGACGGGTACACCTTC. Residues: CAISDPPSVDGYTF.

The V and J genes are TRBV7-2 and TRBJ1-4; D call uncertain. V lost 8 bases and J lost 3, with 10 bases in between. The germline V gene has CDR1 SGHTA and CDR2 FQGNSA. This CDR3 is built from 13 residues. The CDR3: CASGVRPNEKLFF. The CDR3, as DNA: TGTGCCAGCGGGGTTCGACCTAATGAAAAACTGTTTTTT.

The V and J genes are TRBV7-2 and TRBJ2-4; tentatively, D is TRBD1 or TRBD2 (5 bases each). This CDR3 comprises 18 residues. Trimming stripped 5 bases from V and 1 base from J, with 21 bases between. Germline lookup yields CDR1 SGHTA and CDR2 FQGNSA. The CDR3 DNA follows: TGTGCCAGCAGCATGAAGGTGGGGACGGGAAACGCCAAAAACATTCAGTACTTC. Encoded protein: CASSMKVGTGNAKNIQYF.

The chain employs TRBV2 and TRBJ1-6, with 9 bases fitting TRBD1. Germline V gives CDR1 SNHLY, CDR2 FYNNEI. V gave up 5 bases and J gave up 4 bases; unmatched junction bases: 9. This CDR3 has 17 residues. CDR3 sequence: CASSTRTGDKYNSPLHF. DNA of the CDR3: TGTGCCAGCAGTACTCGGACAGGGGACAAATATAATTCACCCCTCCACTTT.

The genes are TRBV9 and TRBJ2-3, with TRBD2 matching over 8 bases. The germline V gene encodes CDR1 SGDLS and CDR2 YYNGEE. Trimming at V came to 4 bases and at J to 4 bases, leaving 5 bases not matched to a gene. This CDR3 has 14 amino acids. This chain's CDR3 is CASSQAGVADTQYF. The CDR3 nucleotides are TGTGCCAGCAGCCAAGCGGGAGTGGCAGATACGCAGTATTTT.

This chain uses TRBV7-9 with TRBJ1-3; D gene unclear. The CDR3 length is 17 residues. V was trimmed by 2 bases and J by 8 bases, leaving 22 bases between them. In germline, CDR1 is SEHNR, CDR2 FQNEAQ (reference sequence). CDR3 sequence reads: CASSLSLRQARRHTIYF. The CDR3, as DNA: TGTGCCAGCAGCTTAAGTCTTAGGCAGGCGAGGCGGCACACCATATATTTT.

This sequence joins TRBV6-6 and TRBJ1-4; unclear D gene. CDR3 length equals 14 residues. Germline V lookup: CDR1 MNHNY, CDR2 SVGAGI (reference sequence). Trimming shortened V by 2 bases and J by 7 bases, and 11 bases separated the two germline ends. This CDR3 reads CASSYGGSGEKLFF. The CDR3 nucleotides read TGTGCCAGCAGTTACGGCGGGAGCGGTGAAAAACTGTTTTTT.

V usage is TRBV29-1 and J usage is TRBJ1-5, with D possibly being TRBD1 (6 bases). Germline V gene data show CDR1 as SQVTM and CDR2 as ANQGSEA. The ends were cut back, 5 bases at V and 4 bases at J, with 15 bases in the middle. CDR3 length equals 14 residues. The CDR3 sequence: CSVTDRSHNQPQHF. CDR3 in DNA: TGCAGCGTTACCGACAGGTCACATAATCAGCCCCAGCATTTT.

The chain employs TRBV7-9 and TRBJ2-3; D may be TRBD2 (7 bases). Germline CDR1 is SEHNR and CDR2 is FQNEAQ (reference sequence). This CDR3 is 11 amino acids long. Between the trimmed V and J ends, which lost 5 bases and 11 bases, there was a span of 11 bases. The CDR3 sequence: CASSRGGLQYF. The DNA of the CDR3 is TGTGCCAGCAGCAGGGGGGGCCTGCAGTATTTT.

The V gene is TRBV27, the J gene TRBJ2-7, with 9 bases aligning to TRBD1. CDR3 length equals 14 residues. Trimming took 5 bases from V and 2 from J; bases not matched to a gene: 4. Germline V CDR1 and CDR2: MNHEY, SMNVEV (reference sequence). The CDR3 sequence: CASSPGTGPYEQYF. In nucleotides, the CDR3 is TGTGCCAGCAGTCCCGGGACAGGGCCCTACGAGCAGTACTTC.

The chain is built from TRBV5-1 and TRBJ1-3; D perhaps matches TRBD1 (6 bases). Germline lookup yields CDR1 SGHRS and CDR2 YFSETQ. Trimming stripped 0 bases from V and 0 bases from J, with 10 bases between. This CDR3 has 16 residues. CDR3 nucleotides: TGCGCCAGCAGCTTGGCCACAGGGTCCTCTGGAAACACCATATATTTT. Translated: CASSLATGSSGNTIYF.

This clone was seen a few times. The chain is built from TRBV10-3 and TRBJ2-2; 10 positions match TRBD2. V shed 10 bases, J shed 0 bases, and the junction held 2 bases outside the gene matches. Per germline, CDR1 ENHRY and CDR2 SYGVKD. This CDR3 is built from 14 residues. CDR3 DNA: TGTGCCACCGGGACTAGCGCGAACACCGGGGAGCTGTTTTTT. Its translation is CATGTSANTGELFF.

The chain employs TRBV4-3 and TRBJ1-3; D remains unclear. This CDR3 has 15 residues. V was shortened by 4 bases and J by 2 bases, with 12 bases between the two germline ends. Germline lookup yields CDR1 LGHNA and CDR2 YSLEER. CDR3 region: CASSLEPGAGNTIYF. CDR3 in DNA: TGCGCCAGCAGCCTAGAACCGGGCGCTGGAAACACCATATATTTT.

The chain joins TRBV6-5 to TRBJ1-6, with D tentatively TRBD1 (5 bases). The CDR3 has 15 residues. In germline, CDR1 is MNHEY, CDR2 SVGAGI. Trimming cost V 5 bases and J 7 bases, with 15 bases left between them. CDR3 sequence reads: CASSPGPLRNSPLHF. In DNA form, the CDR3 reads TGTGCCAGCAGTCCGGGGCCGCTAAGGAATTCACCCCTCCACTTT.

The rearrangement joins TRBV30 to TRBJ1-2, with D possibly TRBD1 on 6 matching bases. Germline values: CDR1 GTSNPN, CDR2 SVGIG (reference sequence). This CDR3 is 13 amino acids long. Trimming left V 2 bases short and J 5 bases short, with 12 bases between. This CDR3 reads CAWSRRGPYGYTF. CDR3 coding DNA: TGTGCCTGGAGTAGACGGGGGCCGTATGGCTACACCTTC.

This chain connects TRBV19 to TRBJ1-1, with a weak D call TRBD1 (5 bases). CDR1 and CDR2 from the germline V gene are LNHDA and SQIVND (reference sequence). V shed 6 bases and J shed 1 base, with 15 bases lying between them. This CDR3 contains 15 residues. The CDR3 coding sequence is TGTGCCAGTAGCCCGGAGTTCGGGGCGAACACTGAAGCTTTCTTT. It translates to CASSPEFGANTEAFF.

This sequence joins TRBV18 and TRBJ1-1; tentatively, D is TRBD1 (5 bases). This CDR3 has 13 amino acids. Germline V gene data show CDR1 as KGHSH and CDR2 as LQKENI. V lost 3 bases and J lost 10, with 15 bases in between. The CDR3 sequence is CASSPPTGPRAFF. CDR3 DNA: TGTGCCAGCTCACCCCCTACGGGGCCGCGAGCTTTCTTT.

This clone was seen a few times. This chain uses TRBV5-6 with TRBJ2-4; TRBD1 matches 9 bases. J was trimmed by 8 bases and V by 2 bases; bases with no gene match: 8. Per the germline V gene, CDR1 is SGHDT and CDR2 is YYEEEE. The CDR3 runs 15 residues. CDR3 sequence (DNA): TGTGCCAGCAGCTTCCCCGGGACAGGGAGCGACATTCAGTACTTC. Protein: CASSFPGTGSDIQYF.

A few counts support this clone. The J gene is TRBJ2-3, the V gene TRBV11-3; 7 nucleotides line up with TRBD1. This CDR3 is 14 amino acids long. Germline CDR1 SGHNT, CDR2 YENEEA. V lost 5 bases and J lost 0; bases outside the gene matches: 2. The CDR3 coding sequence is TGTGCCAGCAGCCGACAGGGAAGCACAGATACGCAGTATTTT. This gives the protein CASSRQGSTDTQYF.

This clone was seen only once. This chain uses TRBV7-2 with TRBJ2-3; 10 bases align to TRBD2. The V and J ends lost 1 base and 2 bases, in that order; junction bases with no gene match: 6. Germline V CDR1 and CDR2: SGHTA, FQGNSA. This CDR3 has 17 residues. The CDR3, as DNA: TGTGCCAGCAGCTTAGTGCCTAGCGGGAGATCCACAGATACGCAGTATTTT. Encoded protein: CASSLVPSGRSTDTQYF.

J is TRBJ2-2 and V is TRBV19; D remains ambiguous. Trimming took 4 bases from V and 4 from J, leaving 10 bases between them. This CDR3 is built from 14 residues. Germline assignment: CDR1 LNHDA and CDR2 SQIVND (reference sequence). The DNA for the CDR3 is TGTGCCAGTAGTACGTGGACGACCACCGGGGAGCTGTTTTTT. It is translated as CASSTWTTTGELFF.

The gene calls are TRBV2 and TRBJ2-5; 7 bases fit TRBD2. V shed 3 bases and J 5 bases; nucleotides not matched to a gene: 3. Germline V gene data show CDR1 as SNHLY and CDR2 as FYNNEI. There are 13 residues in the CDR3. The CDR3 sequence is CASSEGGVETQYF. The CDR3 nucleotides are TGTGCCAGCAGTGAGGGGGGGGTTGAGACCCAGTACTTC.

This chain uses TRBV2 with TRBJ2-7; 10 positions agree with TRBD2. V shed 6 bases and J 2 bases; nucleotides not matched to a gene: 7. CDR3 length: 15 residues. From germline, CDR1 is SNHLY and CDR2 FYNNEI. The CDR3 protein is CASSIGLAETYEQYF. CDR3 nucleotides: TGTGCCAGCAGCATCGGACTAGCGGAGACCTACGAGCAGTACTTC.